This T cell receptor (beta chain) emerged from a study of cytomegalovirus exposure and HLA in healthy donors. The study, taken as a whole, reports: Reports indicated that the classifier achieved high specificity and sensitivity in diagnosing cytomegalovirus status. Listed as cytomegalovirus-associated were about 160 TCR beta chains.

A roughly 120-subject validation cohort, separate from the approximately 670-subject first cohort, supplied the donors. Note on this clone: What it binds is unknown.

The CDR3 extends over 14 amino acids. J gave up 5 bases and V 7 bases, and 9 bases lay outside the gene matches. In germline, CDR1 is LNHDA, CDR2 SQIVND (reference sequence). Clones were read by immunoSEQ multiplex PCR, and TCRdb kept only the in-frame ones, dropping some. The repertoire holds approximately 220,000 clones, with around nine tenths as singletons. Input material: PBMCs. The V gene is TRBV19, the J gene TRBJ1-2; 8 nucleotides agree with TRBD1. The receptor comes from a young man in good health and CMV-seronegative. CDR3 nucleotides: TGTGCCAGTACCCAATGGGGACAGGTTTATGGCTACACCTTC. It specifies CASTQWGQVYGYTF.